This T cell receptor (beta chain) is drawn from a study of cytomegalovirus exposure and HLA in healthy donors. Study in general: Around 78 million unique TCRs, all from HLA-typed donors, were included in an early release of the data.

Germline V gene data show CDR1 as MDHEN and CDR2 as SYDVKM. Trimming took off 5 bases at V and 4 bases at J, with 15 bases between the two ends. The CDR3 totals 15 residues. A remark on this clone: Its matching antigen is unknown.

Study-wide results and caveats: TCR beta sequences numbering about 17,000 were associated with HLA alleles at 0.05 false discovery rate in a later analysis. Most subjects had HLA-A and HLA-B alleles reportedly predicted accurately by TCR beta sequences.

In the PCR, 60 Vbeta and 13 Jbeta primers were used. As handled by the study authors: A later analysis tallied roughly 77 million unique TCR beta chains, around 10 million of them shared. Sequencing was performed with immunoSEQ multiplex PCR; in TCRdb, only in-frame clones are kept and a portion is missing. V and J calls and clone size are as listed in that table; D and trimming were resolved from the DNA. The repertoire holds 100,000 to 150,000 clones, roughly 80% seen once, with about 19% in the top ten. The chain is built from TRBV28 and TRBJ1-5; D unclear. Sequencing was done on a sample of PBMCs. This TCR was sampled from a man between 18 and 29 years old in good health and CMV-seropositive. This chain's CDR3 is CASSAAGVLNQPQHF. DNA of the CDR3: TGTGCCAGCAGTGCCGCGGGTGTTCTGAATCAGCCCCAGCATTTT.